Below, 18 T cell receptor beta chains from the same sample are listed, as sequenced in a study of cytomegalovirus exposure and HLA in healthy donors. Some clones are missing from TCRdb's copy, which holds only in-frame ones; the method was immunoSEQ multiplex PCR. The repertoire includes roughly 120,000 clones, around 89% of them detected once, and 1.5% to 2% sits in the top ten. The source material was PBMCs. Receptors originate from a man aged 18 to 29 in good health and CMV-seronegative.

The chain combines TRBV5-5 with TRBJ1-5; 8 nucleotides align to TRBD1. With 4 bases clipped from V and 6 bases from J, the junction kept 6 bases outside the gene matches. CDR1 SGHKS and CDR2 YYEKEE come from the germline V gene (reference sequence). The CDR3 runs 14 residues. The CDR3 here is CASSDDRGIQPQHF. DNA for the CDR3: TGTGCCAGCAGCGACGACAGGGGAATTCAGCCCCAGCATTTT.

The chain carries TRBV18 and TRBJ2-2, with 7 bases that match TRBD1. V lost 3 bases, J lost 4 bases, and 8 bases stayed unmatched. CDR3 size: 16 residues. In germline, CDR1 is KGHSH, CDR2 LQKENI. This CDR3 reads CASSPLDRVGTGELFF. CDR3 coding DNA: TGTGCCAGCTCACCCCTTGACAGGGTCGGCACCGGGGAGCTGTTTTTT.

The chain recombines TRBV7-2 with TRBJ2-3; TRBD2 matches 9 bases. This CDR3 is 15 amino acids long. Germline V gene sequence: CDR1 SGHTA, CDR2 FQGNSA. J gave up 4 bases and V 2 bases, and 4 bases lay outside the gene matches. Here the CDR3 reads CASSLLGGRADTQYF. The CDR3 nucleotides read TGTGCCAGCAGCTTATTAGGCGGGAGGGCAGATACGCAGTATTTT. The full variable domain, in which reference TRBV7-2 and TRBJ2-3 provide the parts outside the CDR3, is GAGVSQSPSNKVTEKGKDVELRCDPISGHTALYWYRQSLGQGLEFLIYFQGNSAPDKSGLPSDRFSAERTGGSVSTLTIQRTQQEDSAVYLCASSLLGGRADTQYFGPGTRLTVL.

The chain combines TRBV28 with TRBJ2-7; 10 nucleotides match TRBD2. With 3 bases clipped from V and 3 bases from J, the junction kept 14 bases outside the gene matches. CDR1 is MDHEN and CDR2 is SYDVKM in the germline V gene. The CDR3 loop spans 18 amino acids. The CDR3 sequence is CASSFGASGRNVDYEQYF. The CDR3 region has the DNA TGTGCCAGCAGTTTCGGCGCTAGCGGGAGAAACGTAGACTACGAGCAGTACTTC.

The chain employs TRBV5-4 and TRBJ1-2; D might be TRBD1 (5 bases). Per germline, CDR1 SGHNT and CDR2 YYREEE (reference sequence). With 1 base removed from V and 2 bases from J, the gap between germline ends came to 9 bases. The CDR3 is 14 residues long. Here the CDR3 DNA reads TGTGCCAGCAGCTTGCAGGGTCTGAACTATGGCTACACCTTC. This sequence encodes CASSLQGLNYGYTF.

The rearrangement joins TRBV29-1 to TRBJ2-1; 11 bases fit TRBD2. Germline CDR1 SQVTM, CDR2 ANQGSEA. CDR3 length: 18 residues. V lost 7 bases and J lost 4; bases outside the gene matches: 18. CDR3 coding DNA: TGCAGCGCTACCCCGTGGGCTAGCGGGGGGAAACTTTACAATGAGCAGTTCTTC. Translation: CSATPWASGGKLYNEQFF.

The V gene is TRBV15, the J gene TRBJ1-2; 12 nucleotides agree with TRBD1. CDR1 is LNHNV, CDR2 YYDKDF, per germline (reference sequence). The J segment lost 8 bases and the V segment lost 3 bases, leaving 4 bases of the junction unmatched. The CDR3 is 14 amino acids. In DNA form, the CDR3 reads TGTGCCACCAGCAGGGGACAGGGGGCGCAGGGCTACACCTTC. Translation: CATSRGQGAQGYTF.

V and J are TRBV5-1 and TRBJ2-1; the match to TRBD2 covers 13 bases. V was pared by 7 bases and J by 4 bases, with 5 bases of the junction left unmatched. Germline CDR1 and CDR2: SGHRS and YFSETQ. The CDR3 runs 15 residues. CDR3 in amino acids: CASEPGLAGYNEQFF. For the CDR3, the DNA is TGCGCCAGCGAACCGGGACTAGCGGGATACAATGAGCAGTTCTTC.

The chain links TRBV12-5 to TRBJ1-2; 7 nucleotides line up with TRBD1. Losses at the gene ends were 1 base for V and 0 bases for J; bases not matched to a gene: 8. The CDR3 totals 17 residues. CDR1 and CDR2 from the germline V gene are LGHNT and FRNRAP. The CDR3 sequence is CASGLARQGATNYGYTF. The CDR3 DNA reads TGTGCTAGTGGTTTGGCCCGACAGGGAGCAACTAACTATGGCTACACCTTC. Supplemented by reference TRBV12-5 and TRBJ1-2, the full variable domain reads DARVTQTPRHKVTEMGQEVTMRCQPILGHNTVFWYRQTMMQGLELLAYFRNRAPLDDSGMPKDRFSAEMPDATLATLKIQPSEPRDSAVYFCASGLARQGATNYGYTFGSGTRLTVV.

The chain combines TRBV5-4 with TRBJ2-7; D might be TRBD2 (6 bases). The CDR3 covers 14 residues. V was cut by 0 bases and J by 6 bases, with 13 bases left in between. Germline CDR1 is SGHNT and CDR2 is YYREEE (reference sequence). The CDR3 here is CASSLETSTSEQYF. CDR3 nucleotides: TGTGCCAGCAGCTTGGAGACTAGTACCTCCGAGCAGTACTTC.

The V gene is TRBV18, the J gene TRBJ2-7; 10 bases match TRBD1. Germline V gives CDR1 KGHSH, CDR2 LQKENI. J was trimmed by 6 bases and V by 3 bases; bases with no gene match: 8. The CDR3 has 15 amino acids. DNA for the CDR3: TGTGCCAGCTCACCCGTCGGGACAGGGGTAGGCGAGCAGTACTTC. Protein sequence: CASSPVGTGVGEQYF. Combining the CDR3 with reference TRBV18 and TRBJ2-7 gives the whole variable domain NAGVMQNPRHLVRRRGQEARLRCSPMKGHSHVYWYRQLPEEGLKFMVYLQKENIIDESGMPKERFSAEFPKEGPSILRIQQVVRGDSAAYFCASSPVGTGVGEQYFGPGTRLTVT.

V usage is TRBV10-3 and J usage is TRBJ2-1, with TRBD2 matching over 16 bases. In germline, CDR1 is ENHRY, CDR2 SYGVKD. The CDR3 contains 17 residues. V was pared by 5 bases and J by 3 bases, with 4 bases of the junction left unmatched. DNA of the CDR3: TGTGCCATCAGTTCGGGACTAGCGGGAGGGGGCTACAATGAGCAGTTCTTC. This encodes CAISSGLAGGGYNEQFF.

The chain has TRBV2 and TRBJ2-7, with 12 bases fitting TRBD2. Per germline, CDR1 SNHLY and CDR2 FYNNEI. After removal of 2 bases from V and 5 bases from J, the junction contained 7 bases not matched to a gene. The CDR3 totals 16 residues. The CDR3 sequence: CASSESRLAGENEQYF. The DNA of the CDR3 is TGTGCCAGCAGTGAATCCCGACTAGCGGGAGAGAACGAGCAGTACTTC.

The chain has TRBV5-6 and TRBJ1-6, with D possibly matching TRBD1 (6 bases). The CDR3 is made up of 15 amino acids. Per the germline V gene, CDR1 is SGHDT and CDR2 is YYEEEE. Trimming took off 4 bases at V and 1 base at J, with 9 bases between the two ends. The DNA of the CDR3 is TGTGCCAGCAGCCGCGGACAGTCCTATAATTCACCCCTCCACTTT. Protein sequence: CASSRGQSYNSPLHF.

The rearrangement links TRBV28 to TRBJ2-5, with D possibly being TRBD1 (5 bases). V was clipped by 4 bases and J by 9 bases, with 15 bases between them. Germline-derived CDR1 and CDR2 are MDHEN and SYDVKM. The length of the CDR3 is 13 residues. The CDR3 protein is CASSSGHGGAQYF. The CDR3 DNA is TGTGCCAGCAGTTCCGGACACGGTGGGGCCCAGTACTTC.

This chain uses TRBV6-5 with TRBJ1-4; no reliable D call. The germline V gene has CDR1 MNHEY and CDR2 SVGAGI. This CDR3 comprises 13 residues. V was shortened by 2 bases and J by 8 bases, with 9 bases between the two germline ends. The CDR3: CASSYHTEEKLFF. The CDR3 DNA reads as TGTGCCAGCAGTTACCATACAGAAGAAAAACTGTTTTTT.

This rearrangement joins TRBV28 to TRBJ2-7, with 9 positions matching TRBD1. Germline CDR1 and CDR2: MDHEN and SYDVKM. The CDR3 extends over 15 amino acids. With V trimmed by 5 bases and J by 5 bases, 10 bases remained unmatched. The CDR3 is CASSTTTGGKDEQYF. In DNA form, the CDR3 reads TGTGCCAGCAGTACGACGACAGGGGGGAAGGACGAGCAGTACTTC.

This clone occurred a few times. The V gene is TRBV4-3, the J gene TRBJ1-2; 8 nucleotides line up with TRBD1. Trimming removed 4 bases from V and 7 bases from J; junction bases left unmatched: 11. The CDR3 loop spans 15 amino acids. The germline V gene has CDR1 LGHNA and CDR2 YSLEER. The CDR3 spells CASSPGQGGEGGYTF. The CDR3 region has the DNA TGCGCCAGCAGCCCCGGACAGGGCGGAGAGGGTGGCTACACCTTC.